This T cell receptor beta chain is from a study of memory CD4+ T cells and cytomegalovirus serostatus (dated by TCRdb to about 2019). For the wider study: The cohort comprised 33 healthy Belgian adults, 9 CMV seropositive and some 24 CMV seronegative. To replicate a published TCR-based CMV serostatus classifier, the researchers sequenced the CD4+ memory TCRbeta repertoires of a Belgian cohort whose cytomegalovirus serostatus was known.

Genomic DNA was extracted from sorted cells with the Quick-DNA Microprep Kit. Amplification of TCRbeta DNA was done with the immunoSEQ hsTCRbeta kit, following the protocol from the manufacturer. TCRbeta libraries were sequenced on an Illumina MiSeq instrument. The paper's processing steps were these. Removing out-of-frame sequences left some 2,200,000 distinct TCRbeta sequences, an average of around 67,000 per individual. Two values were used to score each individual: the count of 164 previously reported CMV-associated TCRbeta sequences and the total count of productive distinct TCRbeta sequences. A beta-binomial model was reimplemented in Python, and scikit-learn random forests with default parameters were trained on data from the US cohort. On the Belgian cohort, classifier performance was reported as the median AUC, along with percentile confidence intervals, across 10,000 bootstrap iterations. In TCRdb, the immuneACCESS table is reduced to in-frame sequences with V and J assigned. These tables do not hold every clone; where another copy was compared, an unresolved V gene accounts for under half, and the others remain unexplained. D and trimming were read from the DNA, whereas the V and J calls and clone size are those reported in that table. The sample table lists tens of thousands of clones, about 80% of them with a count of one. Around 0.67% of the sample rests with the top ten.

Overall results and qualifications from the work: Only CD4+CD45RO+ memory cells were sequenced, in contrast to the original study, in which naive and memory CD4+ and CD8+ populations were covered. The original-framework classifier achieved a median bootstrapped AUC of approximately 0.94 with a 95% CI of 0.76-1.00 on the Belgian cohort. Among the roughly 160 previously reported CMV-associated TCRbeta sequences, some 69 showed up in the CD4+ memory repertoires, with each one found in between one and five individuals. CMV serostatus prediction reached a median bootstrapped AUC of 0.95 with the original framework and over 0.8 with a US-trained random forest. The results were interpreted as suggesting that the CMV-associated TCR signature is largely present in the CD4+ memory repertoire.

This clone was seen only once. Its antigen specificity is not known. Base quality data are lacking; no much larger clone is found one base away. Single viable CD3+CD4+CD8-CD45RO+ cells were sorted as memory CD4+ T cells on a FACSAria II. To determine CMV serostatus, a Roche Elecsys assay was used that detects serum IgG against CMV pp150, pp28, p38 and p52. Following thawing, total CD4+ T cells were enriched through positive selection using CD4 magnetic microbeads. The samples came from a separate study whose specific focus was interrogating the CD4+ T cell memory repertoire. Peripheral blood mononuclear cells were isolated and cryopreserved according to standard operating procedures, and serum was kept at -80 degrees C. The staining relied on CD3-PerCP (BW264/56), CD4-APC (RPA-T4), CD45RO-PE (UCHT1) and CD8-Pacific Orange (3B5) antibodies, and Sytox blue was used to exclude non-viable cells. The TCR was taken from an adult in good health and CMV-seronegative. The source material was memory CD4+ T cells from blood.

The nucleotide sequence is given as TGTGCCAGCAGCCCCTCAGGGACATCTACGGGAGGCTACACCTTC. The resulting protein is CASSPSGTSTGGYTF. This sequence uses TRBV7-2 and TRBJ1-2; perhaps TRBD1 is the D gene, with 6 bases matching. At the junction V is shortened by 5 bases and J by 8 bases, with 21 bases in between. The germline V gene provides CDR1 SGHTA and CDR2 FQGNSA. There are 15 amino acids in the CDR3, from cysteine to phenylalanine inclusive. Here the CDR3 DNA is all that survives: 45 bases in frame from base 1.